This passage covers 3 T cell receptor beta chains from one sample sequenced in a study of shared clonotypes between healthy human individuals (dated by TCRdb to 2018 to 2021). To prepare the library, the immunoSEQ multiplex PCR assay was applied. Imported from immuneACCESS, the table was reduced by TCRdb to in-frame sequences with V and J called. These copies leave out some clones; in studies compared against another copy, an unresolved V gene accounts for under half, and the cause of the remainder is not known. In all, the sample holds 2 million to 2.5 million clones, and around 95% of those were seen once. The biggest ten clones account for over 0.1% of the sample. Sequencing was carried out using naive CD4+ T cells sorted from blood. What this sample's cell subset or site label stands for: CD45RA+ positively selected. These receptors came from a man younger than 35 in good health.

This clone is a singleton in its sample. Other DNA variants within this sample encode the same CDR3. The chain recombines TRBV7-2 with TRBJ2-7; D is undetermined. Trimming shortened V by 1 base and J by 1 base, and 8 bases separated the two germline ends. This CDR3 is 14 amino acids long. Germline loops: CDR1 SGHTA, CDR2 FQGNSA. The DNA for the CDR3 is TGTGCCAGCAGCTTAGGTGCCGGATCCTACGAGCAGTACTTC. Translating it yields CASSLGAGSYEQYF.

V and J are TRBV4-1 and TRBJ1-2; 7 nucleotides line up with TRBD1. Trimming at V came to 1 base and at J to 8 bases, leaving 19 bases not matched to a gene. The CDR3 spans 18 residues. Germline CDR1 and CDR2: MGHRA and YSYEKL. The CDR3 here is CASSQAQAPRQGRKGYTF. The CDR3 DNA reads as TGCGCCAGCAGCCAAGCCCAGGCCCCGAGACAGGGAAGGAAGGGCTACACCTTC.

The rearrangement joins TRBV2 to TRBJ2-1; tentative D call: TRBD1 (6 bases). The length of the CDR3 is 14 residues. Germline CDR1 reads SNHLY; CDR2 reads FYNNEI. The germline V and J ends were trimmed by 4 bases and 9 bases, with 16 bases remaining between them. The CDR3 loop is CASSVQGSAGEQFF. The DNA for the CDR3 is TGTGCCAGCAGTGTACAGGGTAGCGCAGGTGAGCAGTTCTTC.